Listed here are 9 T cell receptor beta chains from one sample, sequenced in a study of blood T cell repertoires in COVID-19. Clones were read by immunoSEQ multiplex PCR, and TCRdb kept only the in-frame ones, dropping some. The top ten clones hold 5.2% of a sample with about 220,000 clones, more than 75% of them seen once. The sequencing input was peripheral blood. The receptors here all came from a woman in her seventies with COVID-19, enrolled during active disease.

V is TRBV2 and J is TRBJ2-2, with 8 bases aligning to TRBD2. The CDR3 is 14 residues long. V shed 5 bases and J 6 bases; nucleotides not matched to a gene: 5. Germline V CDR1 and CDR2: SNHLY, FYNNEI. CDR3 sequence reads: CASSYSGKAGELFF. DNA for the CDR3: TGTGCCAGCAGTTATAGCGGGAAGGCCGGGGAGCTGTTTTTT.

J is TRBJ2-7 and V is TRBV14; a weak D match, TRBD1 (6 bases). The V end was cut by 2 bases, the J end by 9 bases, with 14 bases between. Germline CDR1 is SGHDN and CDR2 is FVKESK. This CDR3 has 13 residues. The CDR3 bases are TGTGCCAGCAGCCAACGGACAGTCCGTAGGCAGTACTTC. Its protein is CASSQRTVRRQYF.

The count of this clone is one. The chain is built from TRBV14 and TRBJ2-2, with D perhaps matching TRBD2 (6 bases). V was clipped by 2 bases and J by 4 bases, with 23 bases between them. The germline V gene has CDR1 SGHDN and CDR2 FVKESK. The CDR3 is 19 residues long. CDR3 loop: CASSQMGYARRDVTGELFF. CDR3 nucleotides: TGTGCCAGCAGCCAAATGGGATACGCTAGGAGGGACGTCACCGGGGAGCTGTTTTTT. The full variable domain, its missing parts supplied by reference TRBV14 and TRBJ2-2, is EAGVTQFPSHSVIEKGQTVTLRCDPISGHDNLYWYRRVMGKEIKFLLHFVKESKQDESGMPNNRFLAERTGGTYSTLKVQPAELEDSGVYFCASSQMGYARRDVTGELFFGEGSRLTVL.

The chain has TRBV30 and TRBJ1-1; maybe TRBD1 (5 bases). This CDR3 region has 16 residues. The germline gives CDR1 GTSNPN, CDR2 SVGIG (reference sequence). Trimming stripped 2 bases from V and 3 bases from J, with 19 bases between. The chain's CDR3 is CAWSKGRGGVDTEAFF. DNA for the CDR3: TGTGCCTGGAGTAAAGGGAGGGGCGGAGTGGACACTGAAGCTTTCTTT. The entire variable domain, with the rest obtained from reference TRBV30 and TRBJ1-1, is as follows: SQTIHQWPATLVQPVGSPLSLECTVEGTSNPNLYWYRQAAGRGLQLLFYSVGIGQISSEVPQNLSASRPQDRQFILSSKKLLLSDSGFYLCAWSKGRGGVDTEAFFGQGTRLTVV.

The rearrangement links TRBV9 to TRBJ1-6, with TRBD1 matching over 11 bases. Trimming took 4 bases from V and 1 from J; bases not matched to a gene: 7. Germline-derived CDR1 and CDR2 are SGDLS and YYNGEE. The CDR3 is 18 residues long. CDR3 nucleotides: TGTGCCAGCAGCCCAGGGACAGGGGGAGTATCCTATAATTCACCCCTCCACTTT. Its translation: CASSPGTGGVSYNSPLHF.

This rearrangement joins TRBV30 to TRBJ1-3; D gene unclear. Germline V lookup: CDR1 GTSNPN, CDR2 SVGIG (reference sequence). The CDR3 has 14 amino acids. V lost 7 bases and J 6 bases, leaving 19 bases between the germline ends. Here the CDR3 reads CASGIGGSLNTIYF. CDR3 coding DNA: TGTGCCTCGGGGATTGGAGGTTCTTTAAACACCATATATTTT. Based on the CDR3 plus reference TRBV30 and TRBJ1-3, the full variable domain is SQTIHQWPATLVQPVGSPLSLECTVEGTSNPNLYWYRQAAGRGLQLLFYSVGIGQISSEVPQNLSASRPQDRQFILSSKKLLLSDSGFYLCASGIGGSLNTIYFGEGSWLTVV.

This clone was seen many times. The genes are TRBV27 and TRBJ2-2; the match to TRBD1 covers 8 bases. The trim removed 5 bases at V and 1 base at J, leaving 6 bases unmatched. Per the germline V gene, CDR1 is MNHEY and CDR2 is SMNVEV (reference sequence). The CDR3 extends over 16 amino acids. This CDR3 reads CASSTTGTGNTGELFF. For the CDR3, the DNA is TGTGCCAGCAGTACGACCGGGACAGGGAACACCGGGGAGCTGTTTTTT.

This clone has just a few counts. The gene calls are TRBV27 and TRBJ2-3; TRBD2 aligns across 7 bases. Germline values: CDR1 MNHEY, CDR2 SMNVEV (reference sequence). CDR3 size: 17 residues. With 6 bases clipped from V and 1 base from J, the junction kept 13 bases outside the gene matches. The CDR3 DNA is TGTGCCAGCAGACGTAGCGGGCAGGCTTTGGGCACAGATACGCAGTATTTT. This gives the protein CASRRSGQALGTDTQYF.

The rearrangement links TRBV28 to TRBJ1-2, with 7 bases that match TRBD1. J was trimmed by 2 bases and V by 5 bases; bases with no gene match: 11. The length of the CDR3 is 16 residues. Germline V gene sequence: CDR1 MDHEN, CDR2 SYDVKM. CDR3 protein: CASSLGGTATNYGYTF. DNA for the CDR3: TGTGCCAGCAGTCTGGGCGGGACAGCGACCAACTATGGCTACACCTTC.